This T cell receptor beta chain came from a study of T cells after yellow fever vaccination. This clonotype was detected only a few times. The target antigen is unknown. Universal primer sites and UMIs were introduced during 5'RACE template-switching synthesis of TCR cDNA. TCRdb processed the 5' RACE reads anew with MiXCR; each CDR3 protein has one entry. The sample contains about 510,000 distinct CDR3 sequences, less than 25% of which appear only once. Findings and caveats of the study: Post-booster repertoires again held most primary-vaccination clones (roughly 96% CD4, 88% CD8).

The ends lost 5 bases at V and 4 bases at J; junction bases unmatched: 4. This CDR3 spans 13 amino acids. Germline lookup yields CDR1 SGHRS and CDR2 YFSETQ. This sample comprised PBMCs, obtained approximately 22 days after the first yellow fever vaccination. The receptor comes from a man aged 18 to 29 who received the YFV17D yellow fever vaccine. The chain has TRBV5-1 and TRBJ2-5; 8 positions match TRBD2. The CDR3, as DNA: TGCGCCAGCAGACGGACTAGCCCAGAGACCCAGTACTTC. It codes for CASRRTSPETQYF.